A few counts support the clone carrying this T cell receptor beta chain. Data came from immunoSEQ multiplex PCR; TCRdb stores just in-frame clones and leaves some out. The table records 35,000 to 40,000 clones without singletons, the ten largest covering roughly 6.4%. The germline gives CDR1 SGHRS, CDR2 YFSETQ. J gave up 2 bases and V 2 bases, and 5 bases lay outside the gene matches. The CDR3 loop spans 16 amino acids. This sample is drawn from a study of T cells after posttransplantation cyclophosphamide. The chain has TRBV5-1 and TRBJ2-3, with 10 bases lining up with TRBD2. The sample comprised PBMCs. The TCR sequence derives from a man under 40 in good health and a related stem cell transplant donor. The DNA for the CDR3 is TGCGCCAGCAGCTTCCTAGCGGGGGCAGACACAGATACGCAGTATTTT. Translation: CASSFLAGADTDTQYF.